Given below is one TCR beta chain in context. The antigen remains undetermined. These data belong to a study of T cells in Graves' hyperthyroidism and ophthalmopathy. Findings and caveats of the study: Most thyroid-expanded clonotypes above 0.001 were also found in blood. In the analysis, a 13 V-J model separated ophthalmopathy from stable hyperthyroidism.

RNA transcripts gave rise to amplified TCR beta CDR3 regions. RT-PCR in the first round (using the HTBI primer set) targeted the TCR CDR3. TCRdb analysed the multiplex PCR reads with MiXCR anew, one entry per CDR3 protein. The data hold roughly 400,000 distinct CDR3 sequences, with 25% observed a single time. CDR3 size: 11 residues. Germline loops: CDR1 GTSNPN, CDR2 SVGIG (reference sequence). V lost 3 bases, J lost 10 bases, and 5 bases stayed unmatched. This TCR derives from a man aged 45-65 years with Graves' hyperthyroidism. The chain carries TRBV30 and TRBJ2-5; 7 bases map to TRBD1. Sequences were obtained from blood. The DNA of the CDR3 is TGTGCCTGGAGCGTCCGGGACAGCCAGTACTTC. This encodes CAWSVRDSQYF.